This note documents a single T cell receptor beta chain sequence. The antigen is not known. This entry belongs to a study of cytomegalovirus exposure and HLA in healthy donors. Study-wide points: A list of 150 or so TCR beta chains associated with cytomegalovirus was given.

Only in-frame clones appear in the TCRdb table, and some are missing; sequencing was by immunoSEQ multiplex PCR. This sample yields some 170,000 clones, of which 89% are seen a single time; about a tenth belongs to the top ten. From germline, CDR1 is SGHAT and CDR2 FQNNGV. This CDR3 region has 13 residues. Trimming removed 2 bases at V and 3 bases at J, with 8 bases between. This TCR was sampled from a woman between 18 and 30 years old in good health and CMV-seropositive. This chain joins TRBV11-2 and TRBJ2-7, with unresolved D. Sequences were obtained from PBMCs. The CDR3 region is CASSLTIIYEQYF. The DNA of the CDR3 is TGTGCCAGCAGCTTAACAATAATCTACGAGCAGTACTTC.